Below are 18 T cell receptor beta chains sequenced from a single sample in a study of T cell responses to AZD1222 COVID-19 vaccine. Assay: immunoSEQ multiplex PCR; the TCRdb copy retains only in-frame clones and omits some. The sample contains around 140,000 clones, 65% to 90% of which appear only once. Sequenced material: peripheral blood, taken 28 days after the second dose of the MenACWY control vaccine. Source of these receptors: an adult who received the MenACWY meningococcal vaccine as a control.

The chain employs TRBV30 and TRBJ1-3; D is undetermined. The germline V gene encodes CDR1 GTSNPN and CDR2 SVGIG (reference sequence). The CDR3 spans 14 residues. The ends were cut back, 3 bases at V and 1 base at J, with 10 bases in the middle. CDR3 loop: CAWRHLGSGNTIYF. Here the CDR3 DNA reads TGTGCCTGGAGGCACTTGGGGTCTGGAAACACCATATATTTT.

The chain uses TRBV6-1 and TRBJ2-3, with D perhaps matching TRBD2 (5 bases). Looked up from germline, CDR1 is MNHNS and CDR2 is SASEGT. V lost 1 base and J lost 6, with 5 bases in between. This CDR3 is 12 amino acids long. CDR3 in DNA: TGTGCCAGCAGTGAAGGGAGGGATACGCAGTATTTT. It translates to CASSEGRDTQYF.

This clone has more than one count but fewer than ten. The rearrangement joins TRBV7-9 to TRBJ2-7; maybe TRBD2 (6 bases). CDR3 length: 15 amino acids. Trimming cost V 5 bases and J 3 bases, with 17 bases left between them. The germline V gene encodes CDR1 SEHNR and CDR2 FQNEAQ (reference sequence). CDR3 nucleotides: TGTGCCAGCAGCCCGGGTGGAGGGTTTTACTACGAGCAGTACGTC. Residues: CASSPGGGFYYEQYV.

The rearrangement uses TRBV12-5 and TRBJ2-2, with 9 bases identical to TRBD1. This CDR3 has 16 residues. The germline CDR1 and CDR2 sequences are LGHNT and FRNRAP. Trimming at V came to 3 bases and at J to 4 bases, leaving 6 bases not matched to a gene. CDR3 residues: CASGLVTGGGTGELFF. CDR3 nucleotides: TGTGCTAGTGGTTTAGTGACAGGGGGAGGCACCGGGGAGCTGTTTTTT. The complete variable domain, with remaining parts taken from reference TRBV12-5 and TRBJ2-2, reads DARVTQTPRHKVTEMGQEVTMRCQPILGHNTVFWYRQTMMQGLELLAYFRNRAPLDDSGMPKDRFSAEMPDATLATLKIQPSEPRDSAVYFCASGLVTGGGTGELFFGEGSRLTVL.

The chain uses TRBV11-1 and TRBJ2-7; TRBD2 is a possible D gene (5 bases). In germline, CDR1 is SGHAT, CDR2 FQDESV (reference sequence). CDR3 size: 13 residues. CDR3 sequence (DNA): TGTGCCAGCAGCCTAGCTCCAAAGAACGAGCAGTACGTC. This sequence encodes CASSLAPKNEQYV.

This clone was detected only a few times. This chain connects TRBV5-5 to TRBJ2-2, with D unclear. The CDR3 is 14 amino acids. Per the germline V gene, CDR1 is SGHKS and CDR2 is YYEKEE (reference sequence). V dropped 1 base and J dropped 2 bases, with 6 bases sitting between them. The CDR3 nucleotides read TGTGCCAGCAGCTTGAGAGGAAACACCGGGGAGCTGTTTTTT. Translated, it gives CASSLRGNTGELFF.

This clone was seen only a few times. The chain uses TRBV3-1 (or the pseudogene TRBV3-2) and TRBJ2-7; no firm D call. Trimming removed 1 base at V and 2 bases at J, with 9 bases between. Germline CDR1 reads LGHDT; CDR2 reads YNNKEL (reference sequence). The CDR3 length is 14 residues. Here the CDR3 reads CASSQADGPYEQYF. The CDR3 nucleotides read TGTGCCAGCAGCCAAGCTGACGGACCCTACGAGCAGTACTTC.

About this clone: The junction does not match germline at one end; this may be a read error. The chain recombines TRBV18 with TRBJ2-6, with D unresolved. CDR1 is KGHSH, CDR2 LQKENI, per germline. This CDR3 has 10 residues. The CDR3 region is CASSPPPHTF. In DNA, the CDR3 is TGTGCCAGCTCACCACCACCACACACCTTC.

The chain employs TRBV5-1 and TRBJ1-2; possible D gene TRBD1, 5 bases. The CDR3 length is 13 residues. CDR1 is SGHRS, CDR2 YFSETQ, per germline. V lost 2 bases, J lost 3 bases, and 8 bases lay in between. The CDR3 loop is CASSLGGDYGYTF. The CDR3 DNA follows: TGCGCCAGCAGCTTAGGAGGGGACTATGGCTACACCTTC.

The CDR3 loop is CASSRIGTGGESQHF. The CDR3 nucleotides are TGTGCCAGCAGCCGGATAGGTACAGGGGGCGAGTCCCAGCATTTT. This sequence joins TRBV6-1 and TRBJ1-5, with TRBD1 identical over 9 bases. The junction had 14 bases not matched to a gene; V was cut back by 6 bases and J by 11 bases. CDR1 is MNHNS, CDR2 SASEGT, per germline. The CDR3 loop spans 15 amino acids.

The CDR3 is CASSPSILNYGYTF. Here the CDR3 DNA reads TGTGCCAGCAGCCCCTCAATTCTTAACTATGGCTACACCTTC. This chain links TRBV7-2 with TRBJ1-2; D not resolved. V was trimmed by 5 bases and J by 1 base, leaving 11 bases between them. CDR1 is SGHTA and CDR2 is FQGNSA in the germline V gene. CDR3 length: 14 residues.

The chain links TRBV3-1 (or the pseudogene TRBV3-2) to TRBJ1-2; D gene unclear. Trimming left V 5 bases short and J 4 bases short, with 8 bases between. Germline CDR1 is LGHDT and CDR2 is YNNKEL (reference sequence). The CDR3 has 12 residues. CDR3: CASSSGSYGYTF. CDR3 coding DNA: TGTGCCAGCAGCTCCGGGAGCTATGGCTACACCTTC.

J is TRBJ2-2 and V is TRBV5-5; tentative D call: TRBD1 (6 bases). This CDR3 region has 15 residues. The V and J ends lost 4 bases and 1 base respectively, with 11 bases between them. Germline CDR1 reads SGHKS; CDR2 reads YYEKEE (reference sequence). DNA for the CDR3: TGTGCCAGCAGCCACAGGACAGTGAACACCGGGGAGCTGTTTTTT. As protein: CASSHRTVNTGELFF.

The chain couples TRBV13 to TRBJ2-5, with TRBD2 as a possible D gene (6 bases). Germline V lookup: CDR1 PRHDT, CDR2 FYEKMQ (reference sequence). The CDR3 is 13 amino acids. Between the trimmed V and J ends, which lost 7 bases and 5 bases, there was a span of 14 bases. The CDR3 nucleotides read TGTGCCAGCACCATACTCGGGGGTGAGACCCAGTACTTC. Amino acid sequence: CASTILGGETQYF. The full variable domain, with the rest looked up from reference TRBV13 and TRBJ2-5, is AAGVIQSPRHLIKEKRETATLKCYPIPRHDTVYWYQQGPGQDPQFLISFYEKMQSDKGSIPDRFSAQQFSDYHSELNMSSLELGDSALYFCASTILGGETQYFGPGTRLLVL.

The genes are TRBV12-3 or TRBV12-4 and TRBJ1-5; tentatively, D is TRBD1 (5 bases). V was pared by 6 bases and J by 11 bases, with 11 bases between. CDR3 length: 11 amino acids. CDR3 protein: CASSPGGAQHF. CDR3 sequence (DNA): TGTGCCAGCAGCCCGGGGGGGGCCCAGCATTTT.

The chain employs TRBV28 and TRBJ1-2; tentative D call: TRBD1 (6 bases). Germline values: CDR1 MDHEN, CDR2 SYDVKM. CDR3 length: 14 residues. V was pared by 5 bases and J by 4 bases, with 14 bases between. The CDR3 protein is CASSPGGQIYGYTF. The CDR3 coding sequence is TGTGCCAGCAGTCCGGGCGGACAGATCTATGGCTACACCTTC.

This clone was recorded a few times. The V gene is TRBV10-1, the J gene TRBJ2-7; D is uncertain. With 10 bases removed from V and 1 base from J, the gap between germline ends came to 11 bases. Germline CDR1 and CDR2: WNHNN and SYGVQD (reference sequence). This CDR3 is 12 amino acids long. CDR3 sequence reads: CATRKRSYEQYF. DNA of the CDR3: TGCGCCACCCGCAAGAGGTCCTACGAGCAGTACTTC.

The V call is TRBV3-1 (or the pseudogene TRBV3-2), the J call TRBJ1-2, with D unresolved. V was cut by 0 bases and J by 7 bases, with 9 bases left in between. This CDR3 comprises 13 residues. Germline CDR1 reads LGHDT; CDR2 reads YNNKEL (reference sequence). The CDR3 DNA sequence: TGTGCCAGCAGCCAAGATCTGGTGAGTGGCTACACCTTC. This gives the protein CASSQDLVSGYTF.